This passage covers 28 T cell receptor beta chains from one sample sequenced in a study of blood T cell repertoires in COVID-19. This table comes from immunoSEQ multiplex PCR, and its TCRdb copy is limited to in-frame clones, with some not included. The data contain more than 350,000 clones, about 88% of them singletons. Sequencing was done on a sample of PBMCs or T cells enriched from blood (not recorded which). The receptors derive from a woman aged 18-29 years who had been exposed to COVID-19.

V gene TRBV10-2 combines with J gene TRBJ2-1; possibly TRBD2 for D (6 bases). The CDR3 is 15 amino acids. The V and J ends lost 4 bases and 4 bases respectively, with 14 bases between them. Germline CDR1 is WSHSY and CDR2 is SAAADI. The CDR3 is CASSAPGAVYNEQFF. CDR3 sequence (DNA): TGCGCCAGCAGTGCGCCGGGAGCGGTTTACAATGAGCAGTTCTTC.

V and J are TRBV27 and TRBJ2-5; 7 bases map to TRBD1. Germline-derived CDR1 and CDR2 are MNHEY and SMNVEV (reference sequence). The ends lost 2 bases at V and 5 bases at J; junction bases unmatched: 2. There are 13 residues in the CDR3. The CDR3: CASSLTGVETQYF. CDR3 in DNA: TGTGCCAGCAGTTTAACAGGGGTGGAGACCCAGTACTTC.

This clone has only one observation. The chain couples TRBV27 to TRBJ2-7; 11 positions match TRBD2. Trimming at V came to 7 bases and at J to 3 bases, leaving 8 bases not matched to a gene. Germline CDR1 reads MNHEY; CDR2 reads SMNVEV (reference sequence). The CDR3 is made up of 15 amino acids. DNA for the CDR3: TGTGCCAGCAAGAAAACCGGGACTAGCGGCTACGAGCAGTACTTC. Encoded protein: CASKKTGTSGYEQYF.

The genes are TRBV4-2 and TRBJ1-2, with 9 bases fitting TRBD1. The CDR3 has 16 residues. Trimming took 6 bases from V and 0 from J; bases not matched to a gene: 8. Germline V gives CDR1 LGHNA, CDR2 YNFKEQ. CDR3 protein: CASSNGQGTTNYGYTF. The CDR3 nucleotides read TGTGCCAGCAGTAACGGACAGGGGACCACTAACTATGGCTACACCTTC.

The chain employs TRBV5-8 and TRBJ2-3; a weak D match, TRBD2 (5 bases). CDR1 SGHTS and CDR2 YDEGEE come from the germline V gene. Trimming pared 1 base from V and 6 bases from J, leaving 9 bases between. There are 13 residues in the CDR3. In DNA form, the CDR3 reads TGTGCCAGCAGCTTGCCCGGGATGGATACGCAGTATTTT. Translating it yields CASSLPGMDTQYF.

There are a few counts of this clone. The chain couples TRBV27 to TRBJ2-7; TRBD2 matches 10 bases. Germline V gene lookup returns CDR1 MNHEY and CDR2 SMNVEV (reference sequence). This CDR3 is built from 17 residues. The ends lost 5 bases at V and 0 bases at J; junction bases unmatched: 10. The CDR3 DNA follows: TGTGCCAGCAGTACCCACGGACTAGCGGAGAGCTCCTACGAGCAGTACTTC. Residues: CASSTHGLAESSYEQYF.

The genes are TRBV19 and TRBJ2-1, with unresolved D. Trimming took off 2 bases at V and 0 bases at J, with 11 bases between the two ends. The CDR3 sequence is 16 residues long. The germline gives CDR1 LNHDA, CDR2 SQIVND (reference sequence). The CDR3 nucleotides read TGTGCCAGTAGTATATTAGCATCGTTCTCCTACAATGAGCAGTTCTTC. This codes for CASSILASFSYNEQFF.

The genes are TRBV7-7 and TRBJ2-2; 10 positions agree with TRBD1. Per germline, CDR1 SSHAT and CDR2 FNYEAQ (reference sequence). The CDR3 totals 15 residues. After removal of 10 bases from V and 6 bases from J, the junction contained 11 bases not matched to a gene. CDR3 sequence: CATRPGTGVAGELFF. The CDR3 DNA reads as TGTGCCACTAGACCCGGGACAGGGGTTGCCGGGGAGCTGTTTTTT.

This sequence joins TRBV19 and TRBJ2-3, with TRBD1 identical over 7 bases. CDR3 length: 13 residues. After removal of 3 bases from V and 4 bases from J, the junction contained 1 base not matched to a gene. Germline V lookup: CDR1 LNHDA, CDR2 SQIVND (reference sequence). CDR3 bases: TGTGCCAGTAGTATCCAGGGGGCAGATACGCAGTATTTT. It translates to CASSIQGADTQYF.

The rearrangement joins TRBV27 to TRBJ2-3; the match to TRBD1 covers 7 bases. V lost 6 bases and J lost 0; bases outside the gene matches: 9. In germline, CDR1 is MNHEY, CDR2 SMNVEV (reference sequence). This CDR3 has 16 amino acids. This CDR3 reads CASSGTGTVSTDTQYF. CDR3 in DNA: TGTGCCAGCAGCGGCACCGGGACAGTGAGCACAGATACGCAGTATTTT.

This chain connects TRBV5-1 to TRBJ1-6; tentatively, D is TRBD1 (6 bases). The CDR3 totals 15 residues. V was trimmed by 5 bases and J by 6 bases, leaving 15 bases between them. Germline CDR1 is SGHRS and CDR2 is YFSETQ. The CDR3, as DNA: TGCGCCAGCAGACTGGAACAGGGCACTAATTCACCCCTCCACTTT. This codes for CASRLEQGTNSPLHF.

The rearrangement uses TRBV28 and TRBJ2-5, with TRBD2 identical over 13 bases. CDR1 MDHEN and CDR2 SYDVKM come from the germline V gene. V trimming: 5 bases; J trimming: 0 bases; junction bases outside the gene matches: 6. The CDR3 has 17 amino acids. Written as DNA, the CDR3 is TGTGCCAGCAGTACCCTCGGGACTAGCGGGAACCAAGAGACCCAGTACTTC. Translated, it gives CASSTLGTSGNQETQYF.

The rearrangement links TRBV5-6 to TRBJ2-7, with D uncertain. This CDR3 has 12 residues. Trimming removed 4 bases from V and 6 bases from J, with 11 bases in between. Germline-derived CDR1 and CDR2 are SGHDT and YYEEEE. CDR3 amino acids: CASSLITLEQYF. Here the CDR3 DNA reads TGTGCCAGCAGCCTTATCACTCTCGAGCAGTACTTC.

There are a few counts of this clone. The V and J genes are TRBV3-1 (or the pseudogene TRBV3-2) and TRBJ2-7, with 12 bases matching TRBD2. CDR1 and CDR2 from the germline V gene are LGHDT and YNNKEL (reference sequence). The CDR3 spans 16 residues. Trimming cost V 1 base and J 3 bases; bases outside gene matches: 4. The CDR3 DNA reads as TGTGCCAGCAGCCAAGGAACTAGCGGGAGGCTCTACGAGCAGTACTTC. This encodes CASSQGTSGRLYEQYF.

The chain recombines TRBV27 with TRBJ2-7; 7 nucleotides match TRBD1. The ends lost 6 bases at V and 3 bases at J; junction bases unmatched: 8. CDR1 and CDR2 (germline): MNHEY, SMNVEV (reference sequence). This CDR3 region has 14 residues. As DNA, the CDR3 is TGTGCCAGCAGCTTGCTGGGACAGAACTACGAGCAGTACTTC. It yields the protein CASSLLGQNYEQYF.

The CDR3 DNA reads as TGTGCCAGCAGTGAGTTGGGGACAGGGGGCTACGAGCAGTACTTC. Translation gives CASSELGTGGYEQYF. The rearrangement joins TRBV25-1 to TRBJ2-7; TRBD1 matches 11 bases. Germline V gives CDR1 MGHDK, CDR2 SYGVNS. The ends lost 3 bases at V and 3 bases at J; junction bases unmatched: 4. CDR3 length: 15 residues.

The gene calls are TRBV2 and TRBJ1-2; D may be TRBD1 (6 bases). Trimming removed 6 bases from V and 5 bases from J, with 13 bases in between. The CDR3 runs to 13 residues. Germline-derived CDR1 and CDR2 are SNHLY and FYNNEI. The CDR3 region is CASSRAQGYGYTF. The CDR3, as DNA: TGTGCCAGCAGCCGCGCACAGGGTTATGGCTACACCTTC.

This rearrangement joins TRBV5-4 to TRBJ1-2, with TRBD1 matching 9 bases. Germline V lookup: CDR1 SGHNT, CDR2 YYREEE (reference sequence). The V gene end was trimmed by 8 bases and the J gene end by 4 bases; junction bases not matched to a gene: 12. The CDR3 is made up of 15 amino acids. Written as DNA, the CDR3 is TGTGCCAGTAGCGAGGGGACAGGGCTTCTCTATGGCTACACCTTC. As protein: CASSEGTGLLYGYTF.

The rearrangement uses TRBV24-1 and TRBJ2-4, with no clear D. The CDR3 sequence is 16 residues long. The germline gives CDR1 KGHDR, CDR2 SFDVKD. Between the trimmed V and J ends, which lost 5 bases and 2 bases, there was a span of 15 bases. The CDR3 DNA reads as TGTGCCACCAGTGTATCCACGACGGGTTCCAAAAACATTCAGTACTTC. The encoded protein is CATSVSTTGSKNIQYF.

The CDR3 DNA sequence: TGTGCCTGGAGTCTCGTACACGGGGAAGCTTTCTTT. This encodes CAWSLVHGEAFF. This sequence joins TRBV30 and TRBJ1-1; D is ambiguous. Germline assignment: CDR1 GTSNPN and CDR2 SVGIG (reference sequence). V was trimmed by 2 bases and J by 8 bases, leaving 12 bases between them. The CDR3 loop spans 12 amino acids.

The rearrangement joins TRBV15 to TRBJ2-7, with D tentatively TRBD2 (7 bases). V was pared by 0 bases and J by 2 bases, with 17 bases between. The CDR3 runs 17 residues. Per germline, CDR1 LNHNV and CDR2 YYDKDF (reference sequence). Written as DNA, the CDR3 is TGTGCCACCAGCAGAGATCCAGGGAGGGGGGTAACCTACGAGCAGTACTTC. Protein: CATSRDPGRGVTYEQYF.

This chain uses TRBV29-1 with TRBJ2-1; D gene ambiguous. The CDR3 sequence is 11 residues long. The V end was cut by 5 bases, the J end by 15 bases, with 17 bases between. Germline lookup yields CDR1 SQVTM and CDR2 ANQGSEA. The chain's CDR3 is CSVPTEMRLFF. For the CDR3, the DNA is TGCAGCGTTCCGACTGAAATGAGGCTGTTCTTC.

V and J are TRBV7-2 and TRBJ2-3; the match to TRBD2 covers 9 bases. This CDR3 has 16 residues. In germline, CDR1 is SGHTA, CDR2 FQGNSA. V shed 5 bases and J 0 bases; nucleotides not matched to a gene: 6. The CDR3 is CASSRTSVSSTDTQYF. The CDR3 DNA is TGTGCCAGCAGCCGGACTAGCGTATCTAGCACAGATACGCAGTATTTT.

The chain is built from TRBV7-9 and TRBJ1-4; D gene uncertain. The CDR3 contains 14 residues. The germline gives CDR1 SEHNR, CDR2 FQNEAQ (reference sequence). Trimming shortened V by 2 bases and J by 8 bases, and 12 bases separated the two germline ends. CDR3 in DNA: TGTGCCAGCAGCTTATTTCTGGAGGAGGAAAAACTGTTTTTT. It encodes CASSLFLEEEKLFF.

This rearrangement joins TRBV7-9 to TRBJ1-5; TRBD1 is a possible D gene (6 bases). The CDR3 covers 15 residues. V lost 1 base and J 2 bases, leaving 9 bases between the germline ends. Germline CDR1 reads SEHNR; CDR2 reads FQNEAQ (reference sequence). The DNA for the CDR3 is TGTGCCAGCAGCTTAGAGTCAGGGGGCAATCAGCCCCAGCATTTT. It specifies CASSLESGGNQPQHF.

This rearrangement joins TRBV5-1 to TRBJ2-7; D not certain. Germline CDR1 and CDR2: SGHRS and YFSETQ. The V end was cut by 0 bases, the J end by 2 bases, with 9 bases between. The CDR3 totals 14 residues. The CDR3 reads CASSLDPPAYEQYF. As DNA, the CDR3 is TGCGCCAGCAGCTTGGACCCCCCAGCCTACGAGCAGTACTTC.

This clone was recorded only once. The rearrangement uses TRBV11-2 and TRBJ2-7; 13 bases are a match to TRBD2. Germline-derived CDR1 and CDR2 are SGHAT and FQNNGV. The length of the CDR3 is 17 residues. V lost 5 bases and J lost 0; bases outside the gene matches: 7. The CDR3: CASSRGLAGSSSYEQYF. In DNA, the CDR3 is TGTGCCAGCAGCAGGGGACTAGCGGGATCCAGCTCCTACGAGCAGTACTTC.

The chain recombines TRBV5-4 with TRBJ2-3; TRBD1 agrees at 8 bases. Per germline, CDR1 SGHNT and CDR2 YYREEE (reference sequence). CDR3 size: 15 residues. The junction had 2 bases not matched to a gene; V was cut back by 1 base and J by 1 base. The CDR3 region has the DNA TGTGCCAGCAGCTTGAGGGGACAGGGCACAGATACGCAGTATTTT. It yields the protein CASSLRGQGTDTQYF.